This entry describes one TCR beta chain. What it recognizes is unknown. This entry is derived from a study of shared clonotypes between healthy human individuals. Points from the study as a whole: Sharing of clonotypes among donors was expected to vary with sequencing depth. With few donors, the genetic and exposure-history diversity represented was limited. The authors sampled blood alone, and tissue repertoires likely differ.

Around 32,000 T cell genomes (about 0.3 ug DNA) went into each PBMC replicate. The protocol was immunoSEQ multiplex PCR, while the TCRdb copy is restricted to in-frame clones and leaves out a portion. The data contain roughly 500,000 clones, roughly 80% of them singletons. Trimming pared 6 bases from V and 2 bases from J, leaving 14 bases between. Germline V gene lookup returns CDR1 MDHEN and CDR2 SYDVKM. CDR3 length: 14 residues. The sequenced material came from PBMCs. The receptor's source is a woman in her thirties or forties in good health. Some clones in this sample may be carry-over from other donors' samples. This chain joins TRBV28 and TRBJ2-7; tentative D call: TRBD2 (6 bases). The chain's CDR3 is CASSTGLLTYEQYF. The CDR3 DNA follows: TGTGCCAGCAGCACGGGACTTTTAACCTACGAGCAGTACTTC. The variable domain in full, with the rest retrieved from reference TRBV28 and TRBJ2-7, is DVKVTQSSRYLVKRTGEKVFLECVQDMDHENMFWYRQDPGLGLRLIYFSYDVKMKEKGDIPEGYSVSREKKERFSLILESASTNQTSMYLCASSTGLLTYEQYFGPGTRLTVT.